These 22 T cell receptor beta chains came from one sample sequenced in a study of T cell responses to AZD1222 COVID-19 vaccine. Repertoires were generated with immunoSEQ multiplex PCR, while TCRdb's copy carries only in-frame clones and drops some. The table shows some 100,000 clones, with roughly 84% occurring only once. The specimen was peripheral blood, collected on day 0 of AZD1222 vaccination. Receptor source: an adult in good health.

This clone has a single count. V and J are TRBV7-2 and TRBJ1-5; D might be TRBD1 (6 bases). The germline V and J ends were trimmed by 5 bases and 6 bases, with 11 bases remaining between them. CDR3 size: 13 residues. CDR1 and CDR2 from the germline V gene are SGHTA and FQGNSA. CDR3 DNA sequence: TGTGCCAGCAGCATACAGGGAGGTCAGCCCCAGCATTTT. Translating gives CASSIQGGQPQHF.

The CDR3 spells CASSLSPHRNYEQYF. CDR3 DNA: TGTGCCAGCAGCTTATCCCCCCATAGAAACTACGAGCAGTACTTC. The chain couples TRBV7-8 to TRBJ2-7; D ambiguous. Trimming removed 2 bases from V and 3 bases from J, with 14 bases in between. Germline V gives CDR1 SGHVS, CDR2 FQNEAQ. The CDR3 length is 15 residues. Full variable domain (missing parts from reference TRBV7-8 and TRBJ2-7): GAGVSQSPRYKVAKRGQDVALRCDPISGHVSLFWYQQALGQGPEFLTYFQNEAQLDKSGLPSDRFFAERPEGSVSTLKIQRTQQEDSAVYLCASSLSPHRNYEQYFGPGTRLTVT.

The chain employs TRBV30 and TRBJ2-3; 7 bases agree with TRBD1. This CDR3 contains 13 residues. V was pared by 2 bases and J by 4 bases, with 3 bases of the junction left unmatched. CDR1 GTSNPN and CDR2 SVGIG come from the germline V gene (reference sequence). CDR3 bases: TGTGCCTGGAGTAAGACAGGGCCAGATACGCAGTATTTT. Translated: CAWSKTGPDTQYF.

The genes are TRBV30 and TRBJ1-4, with 7 bases lining up with TRBD1. The CDR3 totals 14 residues. Germline V gene data show CDR1 as GTSNPN and CDR2 as SVGIG (reference sequence). The trim removed 3 bases at V and 0 bases at J, leaving 1 base unmatched. CDR3 in amino acids: CAWRGTATNEKLFF. The CDR3 bases are TGTGCCTGGAGAGGGACAGCAACTAATGAAAAACTGTTTTTT. Drawing the rest from reference TRBV30 and TRBJ1-4, the complete variable domain is SQTIHQWPATLVQPVGSPLSLECTVEGTSNPNLYWYRQAAGRGLQLLFYSVGIGQISSEVPQNLSASRPQDRQFILSSKKLLLSDSGFYLCAWRGTATNEKLFFGSGTQLSVL.

The CDR3 here is CASSDIKGGWNYGYTF. DNA of the CDR3: TGTGCCAGCAGTGACATCAAGGGGGGGTGGAACTATGGCTACACCTTC. The chain combines TRBV25-1 with TRBJ1-2, with TRBD1 as a possible D gene (6 bases). The CDR3 sequence is 16 residues long. Germline V gene sequence: CDR1 MGHDK, CDR2 SYGVNS. Trimming pared 3 bases from V and 2 bases from J, leaving 16 bases between.

V usage is TRBV19 and J usage is TRBJ2-2; D unresolved. Trimming stripped 2 bases from V and 7 bases from J, with 11 bases between. Germline CDR1 reads LNHDA; CDR2 reads SQIVND (reference sequence). The CDR3 runs to 14 residues. CDR3 protein: CASSIKKGHGELFF. Here the CDR3 DNA reads TGTGCCAGTAGTATAAAGAAGGGTCACGGGGAGCTGTTTTTT.

The chain has TRBV5-6 and TRBJ1-5; a weak D match, TRBD1 (5 bases). Deletions cut 0 bases from V and 7 bases from J, with 11 bases between. This CDR3 has 14 residues. The germline gives CDR1 SGHDT, CDR2 YYEEEE. The DNA for the CDR3 is TGTGCCAGCAGCTTGGGAGGGGTCGAGCAGCCCCAGCATTTT. Its protein is CASSLGGVEQPQHF.

The J gene is TRBJ1-1, the V gene TRBV27; D remains ambiguous. Trimming stripped 0 bases from V and 2 bases from J, with 10 bases between. Germline loops: CDR1 MNHEY, CDR2 SMNVEV (reference sequence). The CDR3 is 15 residues long. The CDR3 DNA reads as TGTGCCAGCAGTTTATCGTGGGCACCTAACACTGAAGCTTTCTTT. Amino acids: CASSLSWAPNTEAFF.

This clone showed up just once. This chain links TRBV27 with TRBJ2-7; D remains ambiguous. This CDR3 is 13 amino acids long. The ends were cut back, 3 bases at V and 3 bases at J, with 9 bases in the middle. Per the germline V gene, CDR1 is MNHEY and CDR2 is SMNVEV (reference sequence). The CDR3 DNA sequence: TGTGCCAGCAGTTTGGGAAGGGTCTACGAGCAGTACTTC. As protein: CASSLGRVYEQYF.

The chain recombines TRBV9 with TRBJ1-2; D not resolved. This CDR3 region has 13 residues. Trimming removed 3 bases at V and 4 bases at J, with 10 bases between. Per the germline V gene, CDR1 is SGDLS and CDR2 is YYNGEE. The CDR3, as DNA: TGTGCCAGCAGCGACGGGGTAGGCTATGGCTACACCTTC. Its protein is CASSDGVGYGYTF.

J is TRBJ1-5 and V is TRBV6-1, with D hard to call. Germline assignment: CDR1 MNHNS and CDR2 SASEGT. V gave up 1 base and J gave up 5 bases, with 12 bases separating them. The CDR3 has 15 amino acids. In DNA, the CDR3 is TGTGCCAGCAGTGAAGGGTTAAGGGCGTATCAGCCCCAGCATTTT. It encodes CASSEGLRAYQPQHF.

This sequence joins TRBV20-1 and TRBJ1-1, with D possibly TRBD1 on 6 matching bases. V was pared by 3 bases and J by 4 bases, with 12 bases between. CDR3 length equals 13 residues. Germline V CDR1 and CDR2: DFQATT, SNEGSKA (reference sequence). CDR3 sequence: CSASDRKFTEAFF. Here the CDR3 DNA reads TGCAGTGCTAGTGACAGGAAATTCACTGAAGCTTTCTTT.

The rearrangement links TRBV3-1 (or the pseudogene TRBV3-2) to TRBJ2-7; a possible D gene is TRBD1 (6 bases). Germline values: CDR1 LGHDT, CDR2 YNNKEL (reference sequence). V shed 0 bases and J shed 5 bases, with 17 bases lying between them. The CDR3 has 16 amino acids. The DNA for the CDR3 is TGTGCCAGCAGCCAAGACAGGGGACCGAACTTGGACGAGCAGTACTTC. This sequence encodes CASSQDRGPNLDEQYF.

CDR3 DNA sequence: TGTGCCAGCAGTTTATCGGGATATAGCAATCAGCCCCAGCATTTT. Translation: CASSLSGYSNQPQHF. The chain employs TRBV27 and TRBJ1-5, with unresolved D. CDR1 and CDR2 from the germline V gene are MNHEY and SMNVEV (reference sequence). V gave up 0 bases and J gave up 0 bases, with 6 bases separating them. The CDR3 consists of 15 residues.

This clone was detected once. The gene calls are TRBV2 and TRBJ2-7; 9 nucleotides agree with TRBD2. Germline trimming cut 6 bases from V and 3 bases from J; bases unmatched to any gene: 9. Germline V CDR1 and CDR2: SNHLY, FYNNEI. The CDR3 has 15 amino acids. The DNA of the CDR3 is TGTGCCAGCAGCCCTCGTAGCGGGGGAATCTACGAGCAGTACTTC. Translated: CASSPRSGGIYEQYF. Supplemented by reference TRBV2 and TRBJ2-7, the full variable domain reads EPEVTQTPSHQVTQMGQEVILRCVPISNHLYFYWYRQILGQKVEFLVSFYNNEISEKSEIFDDQFSVERPDGSNFTLKIRSTKLEDSAMYFCASSPRSGGIYEQYFGPGTRLTVT.

This clone appeared once. The chain combines TRBV19 with TRBJ1-5, with D maybe TRBD1 (5 bases). In germline, CDR1 is LNHDA, CDR2 SQIVND (reference sequence). V lost 6 bases, J lost 1 base, and 13 bases lay in between. CDR3 length equals 15 residues. DNA of the CDR3: TGTGCCAGTAGGGAAACAGGTTGGAGCAATCAGCCCCAGCATTTT. Translation: CASRETGWSNQPQHF.

The V and J genes are TRBV5-1 and TRBJ1-2; D gene unclear. The CDR3 is 13 amino acids. V gave up 0 bases and J gave up 6 bases, with 9 bases separating them. Germline V lookup: CDR1 SGHRS, CDR2 YFSETQ. In nucleotides, the CDR3 is TGCGCCAGCAGCTTGGTATCGAGAGATGGCTACACCTTC. Translating gives CASSLVSRDGYTF.

As for this clone: The identical CDR3 is also encoded by other nucleotide sequences in the sample. The rearrangement links TRBV9 to TRBJ1-2; a weak D match, TRBD1 (5 bases). Germline V lookup: CDR1 SGDLS, CDR2 YYNGEE. Trimming took 0 bases from V and 4 from J, leaving 7 bases between them. The CDR3 runs to 13 residues. The CDR3 loop is CASSVAGGYGYTF. CDR3 DNA: TGTGCCAGCAGCGTAGCTGGGGGCTATGGCTACACCTTC. The full variable domain, its missing parts supplied by reference TRBV9 and TRBJ1-2, is DSGVTQTPKHLITATGQRVTLRCSPRSGDLSVYWYQQSLDQGLQFLIQYYNGEERAKGNILERFSAQQFPDLHSELNLSSLELGDSALYFCASSVAGGYGYTFGSGTRLTVV.

V gene TRBV14 combines with J gene TRBJ1-3; 7 nucleotides agree with TRBD1. CDR1 and CDR2 (germline): SGHDN, FVKESK. The CDR3 is 15 amino acids. V gave up 4 bases and J gave up 3 bases; unmatched junction bases: 6. Here the CDR3 reads CASSRDRVYGNTIYF. The DNA for the CDR3 is TGTGCCAGCAGCCGTGACAGGGTCTATGGAAACACCATATATTTT.

The V gene is TRBV2, the J gene TRBJ1-2; D gene uncertain. This CDR3 has 12 residues. CDR1 is SNHLY, CDR2 FYNNEI, per germline. Trimming shortened V by 4 bases and J by 7 bases, and 10 bases separated the two germline ends. In nucleotides, the CDR3 is TGTGCCAGCAGTGGAGTCGAGGGTGGCTACACCTTC. This codes for CASSGVEGGYTF.

The V call is TRBV5-8, the J call TRBJ2-3; no clear D gene. From germline, CDR1 is SGHTS and CDR2 YDEGEE. The CDR3 consists of 12 residues. V gave up 4 bases and J gave up 8 bases, with 11 bases separating them. The CDR3 loop reads CASSPRWRTQYF. The CDR3 region has the DNA TGTGCCAGCAGCCCCCGATGGCGTACGCAGTATTTT.

V and J are TRBV11-2 and TRBJ1-3; possibly TRBD1 for D (6 bases). Per the germline V gene, CDR1 is SGHAT and CDR2 is FQNNGV. This CDR3 region has 14 residues. Trimming left V 5 bases short and J 5 bases short, with 13 bases between. Here the CDR3 DNA reads TGTGCCAGCAGCGCCAGCCAGGGGCGAAACACCATATATTTT. Translating it yields CASSASQGRNTIYF.